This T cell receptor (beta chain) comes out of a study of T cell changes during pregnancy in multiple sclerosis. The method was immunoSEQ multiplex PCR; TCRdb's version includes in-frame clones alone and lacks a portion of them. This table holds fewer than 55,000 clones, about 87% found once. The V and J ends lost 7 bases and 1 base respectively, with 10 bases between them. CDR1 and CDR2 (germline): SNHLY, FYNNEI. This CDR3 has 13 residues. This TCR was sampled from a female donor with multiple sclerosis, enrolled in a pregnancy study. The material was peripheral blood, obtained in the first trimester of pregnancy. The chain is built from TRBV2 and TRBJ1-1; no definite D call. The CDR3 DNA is TGTGCCAGCACCCGGGAGGGGAACACTGAAGCTTTCTTT. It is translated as CASTREGNTEAFF. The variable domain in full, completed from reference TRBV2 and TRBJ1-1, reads EPEVTQTPSHQVTQMGQEVILRCVPISNHLYFYWYRQILGQKVEFLVSFYNNEISEKSEIFDDQFSVERPDGSNFTLKIRSTKLEDSAMYFCASTREGNTEAFFGQGTRLTVV.